Each of the 11 T cell receptor beta chains below was sequenced from the same sample in a study of blood T cell repertoires in COVID-19. The assay was immunoSEQ multiplex PCR, and TCRdb's table has in-frame clones only and misses some. The table includes about 65,000 clones, approximately 94% detected once. The sequencing sample was made of peripheral blood. These receptor sequences come from a man aged 70 or older with active COVID-19.

The chain uses TRBV28 and TRBJ1-2; TRBD1 aligns across 7 bases. The J segment lost 7 bases and the V segment lost 7 bases, leaving 6 bases of the junction unmatched. The CDR3 has 12 amino acids. The germline gives CDR1 MDHEN, CDR2 SYDVKM. CDR3 region: CASKPGGLGYTF. As DNA, the CDR3 is TGTGCCAGCAAACCAGGGGGGCTTGGCTACACCTTC.

J is TRBJ2-5 and V is TRBV6-2 or TRBV6-3, with 12 bases lining up with TRBD1. V trimming: 4 bases; J trimming: 5 bases; junction bases outside the gene matches: 14. Germline V gene sequence: CDR1 MNHEY, CDR2 SVGEGT. CDR3 length: 18 residues. The CDR3 bases are TGTGCCAGCAGTTTCGTCCCGGGACAGGGGGCGCGAAGGGAGACCCAGTACTTC. Translated: CASSFVPGQGARRETQYF.

CDR3 amino acids: CASSPLRWGGTDTQYF. The DNA of the CDR3 is TGTGCCAGCAGCCCACTCCGTTGGGGGGGGACAGATACGCAGTATTTT. J is TRBJ2-3 and V is TRBV7-2; TRBD2 matches at 7 bases. The ends lost 5 bases at V and 3 bases at J; junction bases unmatched: 11. Germline CDR1 and CDR2: SGHTA and FQGNSA. The length of the CDR3 is 16 residues.

This clone was seen only a few times. The rearrangement uses TRBV11-2 and TRBJ2-3; TRBD2 is a possible D gene (5 bases). Germline lookup yields CDR1 SGHAT and CDR2 FQNNGV. Trimming cost V 0 bases and J 1 base, with 8 bases left between them. The CDR3 has 15 amino acids. Written as DNA, the CDR3 is TGTGCCAGCAGCTTAGACATCGGGGGCACAGATACGCAGTATTTT. Translation: CASSLDIGGTDTQYF. The whole variable domain, remainder taken from reference TRBV11-2 and TRBJ2-3, is EAGVAQSPRYKIIEKRQSVAFWCNPISGHATLYWYQQILGQGPKLLIQFQNNGVVDDSQLPKDRFSAERLKGVDSTLKIQPAKLEDSAVYLCASSLDIGGTDTQYFGPGTRLTVL.

The CDR3 DNA sequence: TGTGCCAGCAGCCCTACGGGGGGCGAGGTCGAGAACACTGAAGCTTTCTTT. Its protein product is CASSPTGGEVENTEAFF. V is TRBV7-9 and J is TRBJ1-1; weak D call: TRBD1 (6 bases). V shed 5 bases and J shed 1 base, with 20 bases lying between them. Germline lookup yields CDR1 SEHNR and CDR2 FQNEAQ (reference sequence). The CDR3 covers 17 residues.

This clone has only one observation. This sequence joins TRBV5-1 and TRBJ2-1; 11 bases map to TRBD2. V was clipped by 10 bases and J by 7 bases; unmatched bases: 25. This CDR3 is built from 19 residues. Germline V gene sequence: CDR1 SGHRS, CDR2 YFSETQ. The CDR3 spells CASAAAPGTSGSIGNEQFF. The CDR3 DNA follows: TGCGCCTCCGCAGCGGCCCCCGGGACTAGCGGTTCAATTGGGAATGAGCAGTTCTTC. The full variable domain, its missing parts supplied by reference TRBV5-1 and TRBJ2-1, is KAGVTQTPRYLIKTRGQQVTLSCSPISGHRSVSWYQQTPGQGLQFLFEYFSETQRNKGNFPGRFSGRQFSNSRSEMNVSTLELGDSALYLCASAAAPGTSGSIGNEQFFGPGTRLTVL.

The gene calls are TRBV5-4 and TRBJ2-5; TRBD2 matches 8 bases. V dropped 3 bases and J dropped 2; count of bases not matched to a gene: 12. The CDR3 is 17 amino acids. Per the germline V gene, CDR1 is SGHNT and CDR2 is YYREEE (reference sequence). Here the CDR3 reads CASSSRTSPDSQETQYF. The CDR3 DNA follows: TGTGCCAGCAGCTCACGGACTAGCCCTGATTCTCAAGAGACCCAGTACTTC.

The DNA for the CDR3 is TGCGCCAGCAATGGAGGGAGCTCCTACAATGAGCAGTTCTTC. As protein: CASNGGSSYNEQFF. The chain joins TRBV5-1 to TRBJ2-1; D is perhaps TRBD2 (6 bases). The length of the CDR3 is 14 residues. Germline values: CDR1 SGHRS, CDR2 YFSETQ. Trimming took off 6 bases at V and 0 bases at J, with 10 bases between the two ends.

The rearrangement joins TRBV6-6 to TRBJ1-1; 8 bases line up with TRBD1. Trimming took 2 bases from V and 4 from J; bases not matched to a gene: 6. Germline V gene lookup returns CDR1 MNHNY and CDR2 SVGAGI (reference sequence). The CDR3 runs 15 residues. CDR3 DNA: TGTGCCAGCAGTTACGCTCCTGGACAGGGCACTGAAGCTTTCTTT. This gives the protein CASSYAPGQGTEAFF.

The gene calls are TRBV9 and TRBJ1-2, with 9 bases identical to TRBD1. The CDR3 has 15 residues. The V segment lost 4 bases and the J segment 4 bases; nucleotides outside the gene matches: 8. Germline assignment: CDR1 SGDLS and CDR2 YYNGEE. The CDR3 DNA sequence: TGTGCCAGCAGCCCGGGACAGGGTTCTAGCTATGGCTACACCTTC. This encodes CASSPGQGSSYGYTF.

The V call is TRBV3-1 (or the pseudogene TRBV3-2), the J call TRBJ1-2; weak D call: TRBD1 (5 bases). V was cut by 0 bases and J by 5 bases, with 10 bases left in between. Germline V gene lookup returns CDR1 LGHDT and CDR2 YNNKEL (reference sequence). The CDR3 length is 14 residues. The CDR3 here is CASSQEGVAYGYTF. The DNA for the CDR3 is TGTGCCAGCAGCCAAGAAGGGGTGGCGTATGGCTACACCTTC.